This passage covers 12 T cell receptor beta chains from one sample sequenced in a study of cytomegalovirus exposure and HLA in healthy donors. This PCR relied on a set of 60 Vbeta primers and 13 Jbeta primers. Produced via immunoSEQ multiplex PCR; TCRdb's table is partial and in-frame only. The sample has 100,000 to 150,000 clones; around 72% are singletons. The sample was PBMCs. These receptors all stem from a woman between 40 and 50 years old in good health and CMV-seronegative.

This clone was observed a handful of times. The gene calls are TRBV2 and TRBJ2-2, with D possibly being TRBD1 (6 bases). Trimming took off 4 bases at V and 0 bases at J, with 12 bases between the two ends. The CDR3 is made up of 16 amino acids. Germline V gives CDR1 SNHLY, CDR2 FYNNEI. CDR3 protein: CASSALGGANTGELFF. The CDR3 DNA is TGTGCCAGCAGTGCTTTAGGGGGAGCGAACACCGGGGAGCTGTTTTTT.

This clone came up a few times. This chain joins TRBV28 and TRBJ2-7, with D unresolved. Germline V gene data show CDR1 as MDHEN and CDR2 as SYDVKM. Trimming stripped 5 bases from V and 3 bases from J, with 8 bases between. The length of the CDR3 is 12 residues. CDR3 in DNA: TGTGCCAGCAGTCGGTCAGGCTACGAGCAGTACTTC. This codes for CASSRSGYEQYF.

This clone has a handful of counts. The CDR3 region is CASSRLAFGMVNEQFF. The CDR3 nucleotides are TGTGCCAGCAGCAGACTAGCTTTTGGTATGGTCAATGAGCAGTTCTTC. The chain uses TRBV27 and TRBJ2-1, with 7 bases aligning to TRBD2. The CDR3 is 16 amino acids. Trimming cost V 6 bases and J 6 bases; bases outside gene matches: 14. Germline-derived CDR1 and CDR2 are MNHEY and SMNVEV (reference sequence).

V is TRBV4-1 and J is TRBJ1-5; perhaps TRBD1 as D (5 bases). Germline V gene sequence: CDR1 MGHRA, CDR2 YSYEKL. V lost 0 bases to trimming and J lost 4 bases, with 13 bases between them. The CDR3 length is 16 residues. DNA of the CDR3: TGCGCCAGCAGCCAAGATTCAGGGATATATAATCAGCCCCAGCATTTT. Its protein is CASSQDSGIYNQPQHF.

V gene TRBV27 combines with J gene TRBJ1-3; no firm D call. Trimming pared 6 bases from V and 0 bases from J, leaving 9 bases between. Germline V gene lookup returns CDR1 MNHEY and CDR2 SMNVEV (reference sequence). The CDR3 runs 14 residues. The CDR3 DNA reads TGTGCCAGCAGGTCGGTTCTCTCTGGAAACACCATATATTTT. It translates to CASRSVLSGNTIYF.

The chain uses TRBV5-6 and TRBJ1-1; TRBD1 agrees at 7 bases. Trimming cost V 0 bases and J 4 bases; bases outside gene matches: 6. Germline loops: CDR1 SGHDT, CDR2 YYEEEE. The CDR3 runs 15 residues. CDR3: CASSLVDRVGTEAFF. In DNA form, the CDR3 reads TGTGCCAGCAGCTTGGTAGACAGGGTGGGCACTGAAGCTTTCTTT. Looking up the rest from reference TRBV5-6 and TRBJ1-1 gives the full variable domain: DAGVTQSPTHLIKTRGQQVTLRCSPKSGHDTVSWYQQALGQGPQFIFQYYEEEERQRGNFPDRFSGHQFPNYSSELNVNALLLGDSALYLCASSLVDRVGTEAFFGQGTRLTVV.

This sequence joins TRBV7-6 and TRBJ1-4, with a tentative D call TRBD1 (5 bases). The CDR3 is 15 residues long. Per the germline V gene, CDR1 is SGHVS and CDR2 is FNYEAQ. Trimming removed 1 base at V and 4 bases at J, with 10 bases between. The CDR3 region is CASSLDRSLNEKLFF. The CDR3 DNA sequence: TGTGCCAGCAGCTTAGACAGGTCCCTTAATGAAAAACTGTTTTTT.

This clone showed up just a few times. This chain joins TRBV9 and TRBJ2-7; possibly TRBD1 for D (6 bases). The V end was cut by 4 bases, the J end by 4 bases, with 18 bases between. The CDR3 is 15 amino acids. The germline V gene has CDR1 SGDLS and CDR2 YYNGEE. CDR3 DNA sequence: TGTGCCAGCAGCCTAGGGTTAGGGGACAAATACGAGCAGTACTTC. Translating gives CASSLGLGDKYEQYF.

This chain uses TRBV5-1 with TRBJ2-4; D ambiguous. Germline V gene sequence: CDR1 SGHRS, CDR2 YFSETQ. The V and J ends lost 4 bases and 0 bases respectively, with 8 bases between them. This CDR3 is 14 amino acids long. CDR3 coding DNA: TGCGCCAGCAGCGGTACAGTAGCCAAAAACATTCAGTACTTC. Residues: CASSGTVAKNIQYF. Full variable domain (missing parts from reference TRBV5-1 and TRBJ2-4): KAGVTQTPRYLIKTRGQQVTLSCSPISGHRSVSWYQQTPGQGLQFLFEYFSETQRNKGNFPGRFSGRQFSNSRSEMNVSTLELGDSALYLCASSGTVAKNIQYFGAGTRLSVL.

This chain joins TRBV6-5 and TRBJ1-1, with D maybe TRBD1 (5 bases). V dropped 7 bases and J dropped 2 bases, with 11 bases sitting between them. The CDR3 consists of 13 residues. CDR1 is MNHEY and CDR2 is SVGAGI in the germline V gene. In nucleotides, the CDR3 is TGTGCCAGCAACCGACAGAGAAACACTGAAGCTTTCTTT. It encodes CASNRQRNTEAFF.

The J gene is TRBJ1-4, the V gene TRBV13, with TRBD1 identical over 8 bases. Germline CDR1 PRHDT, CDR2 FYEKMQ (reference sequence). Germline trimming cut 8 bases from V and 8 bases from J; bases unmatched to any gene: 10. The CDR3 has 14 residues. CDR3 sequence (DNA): TGTGCCAGCTTAATCCAGGGGGCTGGGGAAAAACTGTTTTTT. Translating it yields CASLIQGAGEKLFF.

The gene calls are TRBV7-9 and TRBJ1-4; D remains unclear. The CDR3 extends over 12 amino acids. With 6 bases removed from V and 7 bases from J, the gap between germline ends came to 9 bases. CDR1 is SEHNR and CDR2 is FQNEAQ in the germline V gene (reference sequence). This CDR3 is CASRTEAEKLFF. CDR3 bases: TGTGCCAGCAGAACCGAAGCTGAAAAACTGTTTTTT.